The rows below give T cell receptor beta chains drawn from one sample of a study of early stage breast cancer tumors. Method: immunoSEQ multiplex PCR; TCRdb's copy keeps in-frame clones and lacks some. The sample has some 19,000 clones; 76% are singletons. Material for sequencing was blood. The receptors shown here come from a person in their sixties or seventies with breast cancer. The CDR3 runs from the conserved cysteine through the conserved F or W. Fields, in order: clone size, D gene, J gene, V gene, CDR3 protein, CDR3 DNA. D genes are given only for firm matches. Clone size appears in some rows only: once, few, many, or a class for an expanded clone.

once	NA	TRBJ1-2	TRBV5-6	CASSLADRHYGYTF	TGTGCCAGCAGCTTAGCAGACAGACACTATGGCTACACCTTC
once	NA	TRBJ2-3	TRBV5-1	CASSLFSTDTQYF	TGCGCCAGCAGCCTATTTAGCACAGATACGCAGTATTTT
NA	NA	TRBJ2-2	TRBV7-3	CASSVTRLGTGELFF	TGTGCCAGCAGTGTAACAAGGTTGGGGACCGGGGAGCTGTTTTTT
NA	NA	TRBJ1-4	TRBV18	CASSPAEGVNEKLFF	TGTGCCAGCTCACCAGCCGAGGGGGTCAATGAAAAACTGTTTTTT
few	NA	TRBJ2-7	TRBV15	CATSRDWRTGPYEQYF	TGTGCCACCAGCAGAGATTGGAGGACGGGTCCCTACGAGCAGTACTTC
NA	NA	TRBJ2-1	TRBV5-1	CASSLMRGSYNEQFF	TGCGCCAGCAGCTTGATGCGGGGATCCTACAATGAGCAGTTCTTC
few	TRBD1	TRBJ1-1	TRBV27	CASSEWGTGGRPAFF	TGTGCCAGCAGCGAGTGGGGGACAGGGGGCCGACCGGCTTTCTTT
NA	NA	TRBJ1-2	TRBV21-1	CASSKVSTYGYTF	TGTGCCAGCAGCAAAGTGAGCACCTATGGCTACACCTTC
NA	NA	TRBJ1-5	TRBV4-1	CASSRGRVGDQPQHF	TGCGCCAGCAGCCGGGGAAGAGTAGGGGACCAGCCCCAGCATTTT
NA	TRBD1	TRBJ2-4	TRBV30	CAWSVGDRANIQYF	TGTGCCTGGAGTGTCGGAGACAGGGCGAACATTCAGTACTTC
NA	NA	TRBJ1-1	TRBV5-1	CASSYVGVVTEAFF	TGCGCCAGCAGCTATGTCGGGGTAGTCACTGAAGCTTTCTTT
NA	NA	TRBJ2-7	TRBV2	CASSVGGPYEQYF	TGTGCCAGCAGTGTGGGGGGACCCTACGAGCAGTACTTC
NA	NA	TRBJ1-4	TRBV20-1	CSARVQEKLFF	TGCAGTGCTAGAGTACAGGAAAAACTGTTTTTT
once	TRBD1	TRBJ2-2	TRBV11-1	CASSLGGQGRDTGELFF	TGTGCCAGCAGCTTAGGGGGACAGGGGCGGGACACCGGGGAGCTGTTTTTT
NA	TRBD1	TRBJ1-4	TRBV11-2	CASSLDRGGTNEKLFF	TGTGCCAGCAGCTTGGACAGGGGAGGAACTAATGAAAAACTGTTTTTT
NA	TRBD1	TRBJ1-1	TRBV6-1	CASSDSPIDRVPEAFF	TGTGCCAGCAGTGATTCCCCTATCGACAGGGTCCCTGAAGCTTTCTTT
NA	NA	TRBJ2-3	TRBV2	CASNRETSTDTQYF	TGTGCCAGCAATAGGGAAACTAGCACAGATACGCAGTATTTT
NA	NA	TRBJ1-2	TRBV15	CATSREVAGRYGYTF	TGTGCCACCAGCAGAGAAGTGGCCGGACGCTATGGCTACACCTTC
once	TRBD2	TRBJ2-7	TRBV29-1	CSVCRAMGGEQYF	TGCAGCGTTTGCAGGGCCATGGGGGGGGAGCAGTACTTC
NA	NA	TRBJ1-2	TRBV2	CATSGTSIYGYTF	TGTGCCACCTCCGGGACATCTATCTATGGCTACACCTTC
NA	TRBD2	TRBJ2-5	TRBV5-5	CASSLVLAGQETQYF	TGTGCCAGCAGCTTGGTACTAGCGGGCCAAGAGACCCAGTACTTC
NA	NA	TRBJ1-1	TRBV5-6	CASSLGFRQNTEAFF	TGTGCCAGCAGCTTGGGATTCCGACAGAACACTGAAGCTTTCTTT
few	TRBD1	TRBJ1-2	TRBV18	CASSPRQGMRIPYGYTF	TGTGCCAGCTCACCGAGACAGGGCATGAGGATCCCTTATGGCTACACCTTC
NA	NA	TRBJ1-6	TRBV13	CASSFGRGFDNSPLHF	TGTGCCAGCAGCTTCGGACGGGGCTTCGATAATTCACCCCTCCACTTT